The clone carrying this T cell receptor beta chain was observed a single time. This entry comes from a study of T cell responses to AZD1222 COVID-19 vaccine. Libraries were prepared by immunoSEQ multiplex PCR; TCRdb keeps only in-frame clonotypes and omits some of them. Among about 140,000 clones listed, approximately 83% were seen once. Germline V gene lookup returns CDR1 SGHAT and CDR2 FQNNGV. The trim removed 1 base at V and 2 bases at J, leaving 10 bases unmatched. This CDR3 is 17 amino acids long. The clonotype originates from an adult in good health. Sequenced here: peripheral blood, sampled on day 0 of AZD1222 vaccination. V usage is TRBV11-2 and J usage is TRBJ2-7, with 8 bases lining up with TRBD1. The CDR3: CASSLVALGQATYEQYF. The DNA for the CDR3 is TGTGCCAGCAGCTTAGTTGCCTTGGGACAGGCGACCTACGAGCAGTACTTC. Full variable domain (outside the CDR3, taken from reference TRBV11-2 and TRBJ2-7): EAGVAQSPRYKIIEKRQSVAFWCNPISGHATLYWYQQILGQGPKLLIQFQNNGVVDDSQLPKDRFSAERLKGVDSTLKIQPAKLEDSAVYLCASSLVALGQATYEQYFGPGTRLTVT.